These 19 T cell receptor beta chains share one sample of origin, sequenced in a study of T cells in Graves' hyperthyroidism and ophthalmopathy. Researchers amplified the TCR beta CDR3 regions from RNA transcripts. During a first-round RT-PCR of the TCR CDR3, the HTBI primer set was used. TCRdb re-derived calls from the multiplex PCR reads in MiXCR, one entry per CDR3 protein. The sample records around 580,000 distinct CDR3 sequences, 46% being singletons. Sequencing was performed on peripheral blood or thyroid tissue (not recorded which). The receptors originated from a woman aged 18-30 years with Graves' hyperthyroidism.

Many counts were recorded for this clonotype. The chain recombines TRBV20-1 with TRBJ2-2; 8 nucleotides agree with TRBD2. Losses at the gene ends were 4 bases for V and 3 bases for J; bases not matched to a gene: 7. Germline V lookup: CDR1 DFQATT, CDR2 SNEGSKA (reference sequence). The CDR3 sequence is 15 residues long. CDR3 in DNA: TGCAGTGCTATCCGAGCGGGAGCCGACACCGGGGAGCTGTTTTTT. Protein: CSAIRAGADTGELFF.

This clonotype was found a few times. This chain links TRBV3-2 with TRBJ1-3; TRBD1 is taken as the D call from the table, unchecked against the DNA. TRBV3-2 is flagged as a pseudogene. This CDR3 region has 13 residues. This CDR3 reads CASRDRGENTIYF. The CDR3 DNA is TGTGCCAGCAGGGACAGGGGAGAAAACACCATATATTTT.

This clonotype showed up many times. J is TRBJ2-7 and V is TRBV3-1; tentatively, D is TRBD2 (6 bases). This CDR3 comprises 12 residues. The germline V gene has CDR1 LGHDT and CDR2 YNNKEL (reference sequence). V was cut by 6 bases and J by 2 bases, with 8 bases left in between. The CDR3 is CASRSSAYEQYF. As DNA, the CDR3 is TGTGCCAGCAGGTCTAGCGCCTACGAGCAGTACTTC.

This clonotype was counted at least ten times. This chain joins TRBV5-1 and TRBJ2-5; D not certain. The germline V gene has CDR1 SGHRS and CDR2 YFSETQ. There are 14 residues in the CDR3. The V end was cut by 0 bases, the J end by 2 bases, with 8 bases between. The DNA of the CDR3 is TGCGCCAGCAGCTTGGGGCTGATACAAGAGACCCAGTACTTC. The encoded protein is CASSLGLIQETQYF.

This clonotype has ten or more counts. The rearrangement uses TRBV14 and TRBJ2-2; D gene uncertain. Germline V gene sequence: CDR1 SGHDN, CDR2 FVKESK. CDR3 length: 13 residues. V was trimmed by 0 bases and J by 12 bases, leaving 11 bases between them. The CDR3 nucleotides read TGTGCCAGCAGCCAAGATACTCATTCGAAGCTGTTTTTT. Amino acid sequence: CASSQDTHSKLFF.

The chain joins TRBV29-1 to TRBJ2-2, with D possibly TRBD2 on 6 matching bases. The length of the CDR3 is 13 residues. The germline V gene has CDR1 SQVTM and CDR2 ANQGSEA. V was shortened by 6 bases and J by 7 bases, with 15 bases between the two germline ends. The CDR3: CSVGRLTSGELFF. As DNA, the CDR3 is TGCAGCGTGGGCCGATTGACTAGCGGGGAGCTGTTTTTT.

To note about this clonotype: An end of the junction does not agree with germline; a read error may underlie this. The V gene is TRBV2, the J gene TRBJ1-1, with no clear D. The germline V gene encodes CDR1 SNHLY and CDR2 FYNNEI. CDR3 length: 16 residues. The CDR3 DNA is TGCGCCAGCAGCCAACCAAGACCTGGGGTTAACACTGAAGCTTTCTTT. It is translated as CASSQPRPGVNTEAFF.

There are many counts of this clonotype. J is TRBJ1-3 and V is TRBV19, with D unclear. CDR3 length: 17 residues. Germline assignment: CDR1 LNHDA and CDR2 SQIVND (reference sequence). With 4 bases removed from V and 2 bases from J, the gap between germline ends came to 18 bases. Here the CDR3 reads CASSRQEHTIAGNTIYF. In DNA, the CDR3 is TGTGCCAGTAGTAGGCAGGAACACACTATCGCTGGAAACACCATATATTTT. Based on the CDR3 plus reference TRBV19 and TRBJ1-3, the full variable domain is DGGITQSPKYLFRKEGQNVTLSCEQNLNHDAMYWYRQDPGQGLRLIYYSQIVNDFQKGDIAEGYSVSREKKESFPLTVTSAQKNPTAFYLCASSRQEHTIAGNTIYFGEGSWLTVV.

This chain joins TRBV19 and TRBJ2-7; 11 nucleotides line up with TRBD1. The CDR3 runs 15 residues. Germline trimming cut 10 bases from V and 0 bases from J; bases unmatched to any gene: 8. Germline loops: CDR1 LNHDA, CDR2 SQIVND (reference sequence). In nucleotides, the CDR3 is TGTGCCACCCGAGCAGGACAGGGGGCCTCCTACGAGCAGTACTTC. The encoded protein is CATRAGQGASYEQYF.

Here the CDR3 reads CASSRQGDQKLFF. For the CDR3, the DNA is TGTGCCAGCAGCCGACAGGGGGACCAAAAACTGTTTTTT. The chain recombines TRBV9 with TRBJ1-4; 9 bases line up with TRBD1. This CDR3 is 13 amino acids long. V lost 4 bases and J lost 9; bases outside the gene matches: 4. Germline CDR1 SGDLS, CDR2 YYNGEE.

This clonotype was seen a few times. The chain links TRBV29-1 to TRBJ2-1, with D possibly being TRBD1 or TRBD2 (5 bases each). CDR1 is SQVTM and CDR2 is ANQGSEA in the germline V gene. The V gene lost 4 bases and the J gene lost 6 bases, with 13 bases spanning the gap. This CDR3 is built from 13 residues. CDR3 residues: CSVAGTHSNEQFF. Written as DNA, the CDR3 is TGCAGCGTTGCAGGGACCCACAGCAATGAGCAGTTCTTC.

V gene TRBV2 combines with J gene TRBJ1-5; D uncertain. The CDR3 has 15 residues. Germline CDR1 and CDR2: SNHLY and FYNNEI. The ends were cut back, 6 bases at V and 11 bases at J, with 23 bases in the middle. Here the CDR3 reads CASSVGLAGGETQHF. Here the CDR3 DNA reads TGTGCCAGCAGCGTAGGACTAGCGGGAGGAGAGACCCAGCATTTT.

This chain connects TRBV24-1 to TRBJ1-1, with a weak D call TRBD1 (6 bases). V lost 10 bases and J 6 bases, leaving 14 bases between the germline ends. Germline lookup yields CDR1 KGHDR and CDR2 SFDVKD. The CDR3 totals 12 residues. The CDR3 bases are TGTGCCACGGACGGGGGGCGGGCTGAAGCTTTCTTT. This codes for CATDGGRAEAFF.

This clonotype was detected many times. The chain has TRBV11-3 and TRBJ1-1, with no clear D. V was cut by 1 base and J by 6 bases, with 12 bases left in between. Per germline, CDR1 SGHNT and CDR2 YENEEA. The CDR3 is 14 amino acids. CDR3 bases: TGTGCCAGCAGCTTAGTCGTTTCATCTTCTGAAGCTTTCTTT. It specifies CASSLVVSSSEAFF.

This clonotype is a singleton in its sample. A much larger clone differs from this one at a single base, so this may be a read error. V usage is TRBV11-2 and J usage is TRBJ1-5, with TRBD1 matching over 9 bases. The length of the CDR3 is 18 residues. With V trimmed by 5 bases and J by 6 bases, 17 bases remained unmatched. The germline V gene encodes CDR1 SGHAT and CDR2 FQNNGV. The CDR3 loop reads CASSARTGDSGALQPQHF. The CDR3 region has the DNA TGTGCCAGCAGCGCGCGGACAGGGGACTCGGGGGCCCTTCAGCCCCAGCATTTT.

This clonotype was counted ten times or more. The V gene is TRBV20-1, the J gene TRBJ2-7, with TRBD2 as a possible D gene (6 bases). Germline CDR1 and CDR2: DFQATT and SNEGSKA (reference sequence). The CDR3 consists of 13 residues. Trimming removed 2 bases from V and 4 bases from J, with 12 bases in between. The CDR3 loop is CSARQQGLYEQYF. The CDR3 coding sequence is TGCAGTGCTAGACAGCAGGGACTTTACGAGCAGTACTTC.

V is TRBV7-3 and J is TRBJ2-2; no clear D. CDR3 size: 13 residues. The germline V and J ends were trimmed by 1 base and 7 bases, with 7 bases remaining between them. Germline values: CDR1 SGHTA, CDR2 FQGTGA. This chain's CDR3 is CASSLIAGGELFF. The DNA for the CDR3 is TGTGCCAGCAGCTTAATCGCCGGCGGGGAGCTGTTTTTT.

This chain links TRBV7-3 with TRBJ2-2; either TRBD1 or TRBD2 may fit D (5 bases each). CDR1 and CDR2 from the germline V gene are SGHTA and FQGTGA. This CDR3 has 13 amino acids. Deletions cut 5 bases from V and 7 bases from J, with 11 bases between. CDR3 sequence (DNA): TGTGCCAGCAGCATCGGGACGGACGGGGAGCTGTTTTTT. Protein: CASSIGTDGELFF.

The chain carries TRBV20-1 and TRBJ1-2; tentative D call: TRBD1 (6 bases). V lost 6 bases, J lost 3 bases, and 11 bases lay in between. From germline, CDR1 is DFQATT and CDR2 SNEGSKA (reference sequence). The CDR3 runs to 12 residues. CDR3 nucleotide sequence: TGCAGTGCAGAAGGGGGGGACTATGGCTACACCTTC. Protein product: CSAEGGDYGYTF.